This TCR beta chain was retrieved from a study of blood T cell repertoires in COVID-19. Looking at the study overall: COVID-19 samples from acute and convalescent phases originated in the United States, Italy and Spain. T cells, B-cell-depleted T cells, or PBMCs provided the cDNA or gDNA that served as material.

The V gene's germline CDR1 is MNHEY and CDR2 SMNVEV (reference sequence). The trim removed 6 bases at V and 7 bases at J, leaving 6 bases unmatched. This CDR3 is built from 13 residues. Authors' analysis steps: Cell counts per sample came from amplifying reference gene primers. The repertoire was sequenced with immunoSEQ multiplex PCR; TCRdb's copy has only in-frame clones and lacks some. D and trimming were read from the DNA, whereas the V and J calls and clone size are those reported in that table. The data contain 300,000 to 400,000 clones, around 91% of them singletons. The sample consisted of peripheral blood. This receptor was obtained from a woman aged 18-29 years who had recovered from COVID-19. The rearrangement joins TRBV27 to TRBJ1-5; 7 bases are shared with TRBD1. CDR3 loop: CASRSGGTQPQHF. CDR3 DNA sequence: TGTGCCAGCAGGTCAGGGGGGACGCAGCCCCAGCATTTT.